What follows describes a single T cell receptor beta chain. This clonotype occurred many times. Its antigen is not yet known. No base-level quality is on record; no much larger clone is a single base apart. The data were taken from a study of identical twins (dated by TCRdb to 2016 to 2018). Regarding the research as a whole: To test whether fetal clonotypes persist, the study used deep sequencing on TCR alpha and beta repertoires from monozygotic twins, unrelated adults of various ages, and cord blood. To rule out contamination, the twin experiments were replicated at different times with different library preparation protocols.

From cysteine to phenylalanine, the CDR3 is 16 amino acids long. The retained sequence is limited to the CDR3, 48 bases, with the frame set at the first base. Per the germline V gene, KGHDR is the CDR1 and SFDVKD is the CDR2. The junction shows trimming of 3 bases on V and 4 bases on J, and the gene matches do not reach 4 bases of it. Library generation was performed with 5' RACE. TCRdb names Illumina HiSeq 2000 as the instrument used. A universal primer binding site was introduced by template switching, and a unique molecular identifier was present in the final cDNA, enabling accurate counting of TCR cDNA molecules. First-strand cDNA for TCR alpha and beta chains was synthesized from specific primers in the conserved constant-segment region. To control for contamination, every cDNA library carried two barcodes: a SMART-Mk sample barcode plus Illumina barcodes. TruSeq adapter sequences and Illumina sample barcodes were added in two successive PCR steps. TCR alpha and beta cDNA libraries were sequenced on the Illumina HiSeq platform with custom primers. Regarding the original processing steps: MiGEC processed the raw reads to extract unique molecular identifiers, while MiXCR was used to determine the CDR3 positions. Recombination models were inferred per individual with the repgenHMM and IGoR tools using an EM algorithm. Shared clonotypes were analyzed with the tcR package in R, and sharing was normalized by the product of cloneset sizes. Out-of-frame nonproductive sequences were analyzed to study raw recombination free of thymic and clonal selection effects. Using fastp at Q25 and MiXCR, TCRdb reprocessed the public reads and kept productive beta chains. Rows with one shared CDR3 protein collapse into an entry with the most common genes and DNA. The V and J calls here are based on TCRdb, not the publication. Present in this sample are hundreds of thousands of distinct CDR3 sequences, 8.5% to 9% of which were seen just once. The biggest ten clones account for about 0.98% of the sample.

General findings and caveats noted by the study authors: Invariant T cells such as MAIT and iNKT could partly confound zero-insertion analyses, although diverse VJ usage argued against such confounding for most clonotypes. Because the same donors could not be followed over many years, the conclusions relied on cross-sectional statistical analysis. In monozygotic twins, out-of-frame TCR alpha sharing was systematically underestimated by recombination models, although the models agreed with sharing between unrelated individuals. Abundant cord blood beta clonotypes had fewer insertions, young adult naive repertoires showed a similar but weaker trend, and memory repertoires showed no such trend. Compared with coincidental sharing between unrelated individuals, out-of-frame TCR alpha sequences shared between twins showed an excess of sequences with low generation probability. A weaker excess of twin sharing was found in beta out-of-frame sequences because the signal-to-noise ratio was lowered by fewer shared sequences.

Every donor was a healthy Caucasian. Three pairs of female monozygotic twins, all aged about 18 to 29 years, were included in the twin cohort. Peripheral blood mononuclear cells were the source from which RNA for the TCR libraries was isolated. These same data were also listed under a study on yellow fever vaccine responses in identical twins. Taken from the second paper: According to the authors, the vaccine-induced T cell response in identical twins seemed to be partly convergent and partly specific to each individual. In the study, vaccine-responding T cell clones were precisely tracked in identical twins.

Sample: PBMCs. The receptor comes from a woman between 18 and 30 years old in good health. This chain is built from TRBV24-1 and TRBJ2-1; the central 11 bases match TRBD2. The DNA sequence is TGTGCCACCAGTGATGCGGGACTAGCGGCGTACAATGAGCAGTTCTTC. This sequence encodes CATSDAGLAAYNEQFF.